The 21 T cell receptor beta chains below come from one sample, sequenced in a study of cytomegalovirus exposure and HLA in healthy donors. Sequencing used immunoSEQ multiplex PCR; TCRdb keeps in-frame clones, though not all of them. Of around 160,000 clones listed, around 89% are singletons. The sample was PBMCs. Every receptor here comes from a man between 18 and 29 years old in good health and CMV-seronegative.

Only one count was recorded for this clone. The germline gene is not matched at one end of the junction; a read error may be the cause. The V gene is TRBV7-7, the J gene TRBJ2-2; 10 nucleotides match TRBD2. The CDR3 totals 15 residues. Looked up from germline, CDR1 is SSHAT and CDR2 is FNYEAQ (reference sequence). The CDR3 sequence is CASSLGTSATGELFF. The CDR3 DNA is TGTGCTAGCAGCTTGGGGACTAGCGCCACCGGGGAGCTGTTTTTT.

As DNA, the CDR3 is TGCAGCGTGGCTGACACAGGGGGAGCTAACACCGGGGAGCTGTTTTTT. It codes for CSVADTGGANTGELFF. The chain has TRBV29-1 and TRBJ2-2, with 8 bases aligning to TRBD1. The length of the CDR3 is 16 residues. CDR1 is SQVTM and CDR2 is ANQGSEA in the germline V gene. Trimming at V came to 6 bases and at J to 2 bases, leaving 11 bases not matched to a gene.

The rearrangement uses TRBV18 and TRBJ1-4; a possible D gene is TRBD1 (5 bases). With 6 bases removed from V and 7 bases from J, the gap between germline ends came to 18 bases. This CDR3 has 15 residues. Germline V CDR1 and CDR2: KGHSH, LQKENI. The CDR3 loop reads CASSSSGTSGEKLFF. The CDR3 bases are TGTGCCAGCTCCTCAAGCGGGACCTCTGGTGAAAAACTGTTTTTT.

The chain employs TRBV28 and TRBJ1-2; tentative D call: TRBD1 (6 bases). Germline CDR1 and CDR2: MDHEN and SYDVKM. The V end was cut by 0 bases, the J end by 7 bases, with 15 bases between. This CDR3 region has 15 residues. The CDR3 reads CASSLWQGTSSGYTF. CDR3 nucleotides: TGTGCCAGCAGTTTATGGCAGGGGACGAGCTCTGGCTACACCTTC.

As regards this clone: The junction departs from germline at one end; a sequencing error may be responsible. V gene TRBV23-1 combines with J gene TRBJ2-7; D perhaps matches TRBD1 (6 bases). TRBV23-1 is an ORF, with its function uncertain. CDR3 length: 11 residues. CDR3 sequence reads: CARLRWDQGNF. The CDR3, as DNA: TGCGCCAGACTCCGTTGGGACCAGGGGAACTTC.

The chain combines TRBV19 with TRBJ2-1, with 11 nucleotides matching TRBD2. CDR1 and CDR2 (germline): LNHDA, SQIVND (reference sequence). The CDR3 covers 19 residues. V gave up 5 bases and J gave up 0 bases; unmatched junction bases: 12. The CDR3 region has the DNA TGTGCCAGTAGTTTGGGGGGACTAGCGGTTCGGAGCTCCTACAATGAGCAGTTCTTC. This gives the protein CASSLGGLAVRSSYNEQFF.

CDR3 nucleotide sequence: TGTGCCACCTCCCCGACAGGGCCTAACACTGAAGCTTTCTTT. This sequence encodes CATSPTGPNTEAFF. V and J are TRBV6-5 and TRBJ1-1; 7 nucleotides agree with TRBD1. The V and J ends lost 10 bases and 2 bases, in that order; junction bases with no gene match: 10. The V gene's germline CDR1 is MNHEY and CDR2 SVGAGI. The CDR3 is made up of 14 amino acids.

V and J are TRBV7-9 and TRBJ2-7; the D gene is possibly TRBD2 (6 bases). Germline values: CDR1 SEHNR, CDR2 FQNEAQ (reference sequence). With 6 bases removed from V and 7 bases from J, the gap between germline ends came to 16 bases. The CDR3 loop spans 13 amino acids. The CDR3 reads CASSWTAAGEQYV. CDR3 bases: TGTGCCAGCAGTTGGACTGCCGCGGGGGAGCAGTACGTC.

V is TRBV29-1 and J is TRBJ2-7, with TRBD1 identical over 9 bases. The J segment lost 1 base and the V segment lost 7 bases, leaving 5 bases of the junction unmatched. Per germline, CDR1 SQVTM and CDR2 ANQGSEA. The CDR3 runs to 13 residues. In DNA, the CDR3 is TGCAGCGCGCGGGACAGGGAATCCTACGAGCAGTACTTC. This encodes CSARDRESYEQYF.

The rearrangement uses TRBV18 and TRBJ2-2, with D hard to call. The CDR3 contains 12 residues. In germline, CDR1 is KGHSH, CDR2 LQKENI. V was clipped by 3 bases and J by 8 bases, with 7 bases between them. The CDR3 sequence is CASSPMRGELFF. DNA for the CDR3: TGTGCCAGCTCACCGATGCGAGGGGAGCTGTTTTTT.

The genes are TRBV28 and TRBJ2-3, with D maybe TRBD2 (6 bases). Deletions cut 5 bases from V and 2 bases from J, with 17 bases between. The CDR3 totals 16 residues. The germline V gene has CDR1 MDHEN and CDR2 SYDVKM. CDR3 in amino acids: CASSGPTREPTDTQYF. CDR3 DNA: TGTGCCAGCAGTGGCCCCACGCGGGAACCCACAGATACGCAGTATTTT.

This clone was seen just once. This sequence joins TRBV7-9 and TRBJ1-1; D not resolved. V was clipped by 6 bases and J by 1 base, with 6 bases between them. The CDR3 totals 12 residues. CDR1 is SEHNR, CDR2 FQNEAQ, per germline (reference sequence). CDR3 sequence reads: CASRPGNTEAFF. The CDR3, as DNA: TGTGCCAGCAGACCAGGGAACACTGAAGCTTTCTTT.

The chain has TRBV6-1 and TRBJ1-4; TRBD1 might be the D (6 bases). V was pared by 6 bases and J by 6 bases, with 14 bases between. Per the germline V gene, CDR1 is MNHNS and CDR2 is SASEGT. The CDR3 has 14 amino acids. CDR3 loop: CASRATGLYEKLFF. CDR3 in DNA: TGTGCCAGCAGAGCTACAGGGTTGTATGAAAAACTGTTTTTT.

This clone was detected once. This CDR3 is CASSLANRLAGDTGELFF. In DNA, the CDR3 is TGTGCCAGCAGCTTAGCAAATCGGCTAGCGGGAGACACCGGGGAGCTGTTTTTT. The chain carries TRBV7-9 and TRBJ2-2, with 10 bases matching TRBD2. CDR3 length: 18 residues. Germline CDR1 is SEHNR and CDR2 is FQNEAQ (reference sequence). The junction had 7 bases not matched to a gene; V was cut back by 0 bases and J by 3 bases.

This rearrangement joins TRBV28 to TRBJ2-5; 12 bases are shared with TRBD2. The CDR3 loop spans 18 amino acids. The V gene's germline CDR1 is MDHEN and CDR2 SYDVKM. V gave up 6 bases and J gave up 1 base; unmatched junction bases: 12. CDR3 nucleotides: TGTGCCAGCAGACTCTCCGGGACTAGCGGGTCCACCCAAGAGACCCAGTACTTC. Encoded protein: CASRLSGTSGSTQETQYF.

The chain has TRBV27 and TRBJ2-5, with TRBD1 matching 9 bases. Germline CDR1 MNHEY, CDR2 SMNVEV (reference sequence). The CDR3 consists of 14 residues. V gave up 4 bases and J gave up 5 bases; unmatched junction bases: 5. CDR3 amino acids: CASSYVQGAETQYF. The CDR3 nucleotides read TGTGCCAGCAGTTACGTACAGGGGGCGGAGACCCAGTACTTC.

The chain carries TRBV11-2 and TRBJ2-1; perhaps TRBD2 as D (5 bases). The CDR3 sequence is 14 residues long. Trimming pared 8 bases from V and 7 bases from J, leaving 18 bases between. Germline values: CDR1 SGHAT, CDR2 FQNNGV. The CDR3 coding sequence is TGTGCCAGCGCGCCCAGCGGTCTGAGGAATGAGCAGTTCTTC. Its protein is CASAPSGLRNEQFF.

The J gene is TRBJ1-3, the V gene TRBV28, with 7 bases aligning to TRBD1. Germline V lookup: CDR1 MDHEN, CDR2 SYDVKM. The ends lost 2 bases at V and 6 bases at J; junction bases unmatched: 4. The CDR3 sequence is 14 residues long. The CDR3 DNA reads as TGTGCCAGCAGTTTAGGGACAGAGGTAAACACCATATATTTT. Translating gives CASSLGTEVNTIYF.

CDR3 sequence (DNA): TGTGCCACCAGCGTCGACAGGGCGGATGGCACTGAAGCTTTCTTT. Protein: CATSVDRADGTEAFF. This chain uses TRBV15 with TRBJ1-1, with TRBD1 matching over 7 bases. Germline V lookup: CDR1 LNHNV, CDR2 YYDKDF (reference sequence). This CDR3 is built from 15 residues. V shed 5 bases and J 4 bases; nucleotides not matched to a gene: 10.

The sample holds one count of this clone. This chain links TRBV18 with TRBJ1-5; 7 positions match TRBD1. Germline CDR1 KGHSH, CDR2 LQKENI. The CDR3 consists of 15 residues. Germline trimming cut 2 bases from V and 4 bases from J; bases unmatched to any gene: 5. CDR3 loop: CASSPMAQGNQPQHF. For the CDR3, the DNA is TGTGCCAGCTCACCAATGGCACAGGGGAATCAGCCCCAGCATTTT.

The rearrangement joins TRBV4-2 to TRBJ2-5; D is ambiguous. The V gene lost 3 bases and the J gene lost 1 base, with 9 bases spanning the gap. The CDR3 is made up of 14 amino acids. Germline CDR1 LGHNA, CDR2 YNFKEQ. Here the CDR3 reads CASSQEARQETQYF. DNA of the CDR3: TGTGCCAGCAGCCAGGAAGCGCGCCAAGAGACCCAGTACTTC.